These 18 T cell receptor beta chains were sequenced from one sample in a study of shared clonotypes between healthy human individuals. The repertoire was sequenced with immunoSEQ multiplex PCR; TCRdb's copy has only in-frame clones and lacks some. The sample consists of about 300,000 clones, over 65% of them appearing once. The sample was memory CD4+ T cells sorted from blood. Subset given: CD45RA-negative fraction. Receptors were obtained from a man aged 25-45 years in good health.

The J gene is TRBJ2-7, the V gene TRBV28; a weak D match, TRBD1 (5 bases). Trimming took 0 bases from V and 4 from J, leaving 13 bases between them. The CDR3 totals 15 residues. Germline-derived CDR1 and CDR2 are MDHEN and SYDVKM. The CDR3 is CASSLWGRVRYEQYF. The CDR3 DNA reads TGTGCCAGCAGTTTATGGGGCAGGGTGAGGTACGAGCAGTACTTC.

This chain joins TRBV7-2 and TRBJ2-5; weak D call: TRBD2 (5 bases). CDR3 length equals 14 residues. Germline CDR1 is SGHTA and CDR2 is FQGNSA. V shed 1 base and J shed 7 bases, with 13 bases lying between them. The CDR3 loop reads CASSLGPAEGTQYF. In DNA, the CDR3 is TGTGCCAGCAGCTTAGGGCCAGCCGAGGGGACCCAGTACTTC.

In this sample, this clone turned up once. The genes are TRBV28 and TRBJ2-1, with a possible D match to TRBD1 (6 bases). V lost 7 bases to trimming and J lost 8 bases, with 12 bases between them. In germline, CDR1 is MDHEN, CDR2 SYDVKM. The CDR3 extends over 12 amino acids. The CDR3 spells CASTEQGYEQFF. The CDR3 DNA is TGTGCCAGCACCGAACAGGGCTATGAGCAGTTCTTC.

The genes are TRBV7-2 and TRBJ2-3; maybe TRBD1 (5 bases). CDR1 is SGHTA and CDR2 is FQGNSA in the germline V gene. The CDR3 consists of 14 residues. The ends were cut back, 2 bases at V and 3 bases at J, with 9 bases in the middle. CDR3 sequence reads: CASSLRAGTDTQYF. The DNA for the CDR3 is TGTGCCAGCAGCTTAAGGGCAGGGACAGATACGCAGTATTTT.

CDR3 DNA: TGTGCCAGCAGCTTCAAGACGGCGGGAGACTCCTACGAGCAGTACTTC. This encodes CASSFKTAGDSYEQYF. The gene calls are TRBV7-2 and TRBJ2-7, with TRBD2 matching 7 bases. This CDR3 is 16 amino acids long. Losses at the gene ends were 3 bases for V and 0 bases for J; bases not matched to a gene: 8. Germline CDR1 SGHTA, CDR2 FQGNSA.

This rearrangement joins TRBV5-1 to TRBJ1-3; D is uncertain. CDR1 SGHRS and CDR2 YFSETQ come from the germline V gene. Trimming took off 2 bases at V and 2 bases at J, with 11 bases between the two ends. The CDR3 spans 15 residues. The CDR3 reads CASSLLTGTGNTIYF. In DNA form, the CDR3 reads TGCGCCAGCAGCTTACTAACCGGGACTGGAAACACCATATATTTT.

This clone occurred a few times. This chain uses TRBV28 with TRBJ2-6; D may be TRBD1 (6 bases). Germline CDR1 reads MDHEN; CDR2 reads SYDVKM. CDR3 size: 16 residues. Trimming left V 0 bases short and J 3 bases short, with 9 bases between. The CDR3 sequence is CASSLWDSVGANVLTF. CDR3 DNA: TGTGCCAGCAGTTTATGGGACAGCGTTGGGGCCAACGTCCTGACTTTC. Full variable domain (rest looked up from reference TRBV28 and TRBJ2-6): DVKVTQSSRYLVKRTGEKVFLECVQDMDHENMFWYRQDPGLGLRLIYFSYDVKMKEKGDIPEGYSVSREKKERFSLILESASTNQTSMYLCASSLWDSVGANVLTFGAGSRLTVL.

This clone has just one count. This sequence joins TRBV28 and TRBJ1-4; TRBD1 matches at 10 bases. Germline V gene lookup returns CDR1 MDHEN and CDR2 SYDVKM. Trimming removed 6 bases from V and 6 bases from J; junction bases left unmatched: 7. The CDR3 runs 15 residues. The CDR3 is CASRAPGQGDEKLFF. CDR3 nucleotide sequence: TGTGCCAGCAGGGCCCCCGGACAGGGGGATGAAAAACTGTTTTTT.

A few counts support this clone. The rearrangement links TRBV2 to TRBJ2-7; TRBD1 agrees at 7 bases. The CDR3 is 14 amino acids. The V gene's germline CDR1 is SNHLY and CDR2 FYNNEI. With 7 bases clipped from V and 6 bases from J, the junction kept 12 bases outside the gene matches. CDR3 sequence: CASKFHDRVREQYF. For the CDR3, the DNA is TGTGCCAGCAAATTTCACGACAGGGTCCGCGAGCAGTACTTC.

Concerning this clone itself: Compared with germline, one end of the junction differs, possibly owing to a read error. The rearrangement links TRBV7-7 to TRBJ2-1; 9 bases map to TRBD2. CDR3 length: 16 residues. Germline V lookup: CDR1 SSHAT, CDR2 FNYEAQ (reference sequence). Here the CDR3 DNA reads TGTGCTAGCAGCTCGAGCGGGGCGGGAGGGTTTGGTGAGCAGTTCTTC. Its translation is CASSSSGAGGFGEQFF. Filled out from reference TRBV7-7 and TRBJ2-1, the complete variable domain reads GAGVSQSPRYKVTKRGQDVTLRCDPISSHATLYWYQQALGQGPEFLTYFNYEAQPDKSGLPSDRFSAERPEGSISTLTIQRTEQRDSAMYRCASSSSGAGGFGEQFFGPGTRLTVL.

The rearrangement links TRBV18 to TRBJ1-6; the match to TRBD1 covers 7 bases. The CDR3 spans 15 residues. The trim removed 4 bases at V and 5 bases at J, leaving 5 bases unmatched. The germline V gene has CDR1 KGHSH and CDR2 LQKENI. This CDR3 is CASSQNRGNNSPLHF. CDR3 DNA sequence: TGTGCCAGCTCACAAAACAGGGGTAATAATTCACCCCTCCACTTT.

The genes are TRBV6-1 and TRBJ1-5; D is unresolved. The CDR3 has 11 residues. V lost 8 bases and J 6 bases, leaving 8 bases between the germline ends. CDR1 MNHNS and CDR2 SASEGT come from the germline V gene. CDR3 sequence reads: CASGVSQPQHF. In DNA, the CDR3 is TGTGCCAGCGGGGTGAGTCAGCCCCAGCATTTT.

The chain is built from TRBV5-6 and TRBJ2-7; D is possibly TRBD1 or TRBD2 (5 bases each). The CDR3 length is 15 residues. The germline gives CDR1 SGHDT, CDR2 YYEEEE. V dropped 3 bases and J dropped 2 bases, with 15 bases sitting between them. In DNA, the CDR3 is TGTGCCAGCAGCTCCCGGGGACCTATAACCTACGAGCAGTACTTC. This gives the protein CASSSRGPITYEQYF. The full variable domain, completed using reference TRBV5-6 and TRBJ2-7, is DAGVTQSPTHLIKTRGQQVTLRCSPKSGHDTVSWYQQALGQGPQFIFQYYEEEERQRGNFPDRFSGHQFPNYSSELNVNALLLGDSALYLCASSSRGPITYEQYFGPGTRLTVT.

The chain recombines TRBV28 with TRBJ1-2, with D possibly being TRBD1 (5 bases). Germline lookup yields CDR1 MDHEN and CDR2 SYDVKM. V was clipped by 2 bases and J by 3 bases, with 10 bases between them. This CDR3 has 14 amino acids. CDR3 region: CASSLGTGDYGYTF. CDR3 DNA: TGTGCCAGCAGTTTAGGGACGGGAGACTATGGCTACACCTTC.

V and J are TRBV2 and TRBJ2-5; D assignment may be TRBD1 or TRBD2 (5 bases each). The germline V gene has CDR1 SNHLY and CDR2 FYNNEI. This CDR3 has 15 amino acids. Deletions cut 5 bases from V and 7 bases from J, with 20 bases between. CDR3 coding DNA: TGTGCCAGCAGTCCACCCCGGGACGGCCACATGACCCAGTACTTC. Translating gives CASSPPRDGHMTQYF.

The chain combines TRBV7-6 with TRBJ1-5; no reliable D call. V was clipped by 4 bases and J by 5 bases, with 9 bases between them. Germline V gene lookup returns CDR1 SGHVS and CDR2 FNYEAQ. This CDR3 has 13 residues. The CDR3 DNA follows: TGTGCCAGCAGCTATACCATCGATCAGCCCCAGCATTTT. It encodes CASSYTIDQPQHF.

The CDR3 sequence: CASSLAGLLAGSNSYNEQFF. In DNA form, the CDR3 reads TGCGCCAGCAGCTTGGCCGGTTTACTAGCGGGGAGCAATTCCTACAATGAGCAGTTCTTC. This chain links TRBV5-1 with TRBJ2-1; 10 bases map to TRBD2. From germline, CDR1 is SGHRS and CDR2 YFSETQ. The CDR3 spans 20 residues. Germline trimming cut 0 bases from V and 1 base from J; bases unmatched to any gene: 13.

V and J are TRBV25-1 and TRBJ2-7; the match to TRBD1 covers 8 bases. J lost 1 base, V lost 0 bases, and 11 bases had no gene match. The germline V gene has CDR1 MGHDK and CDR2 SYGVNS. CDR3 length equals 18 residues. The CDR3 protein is CASSEYRAPRDRSYEQYF. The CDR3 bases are TGTGCCAGCAGTGAATACAGAGCCCCCCGGGACAGGTCCTACGAGCAGTACTTC.